This T cell receptor beta chain was captured by sequencing in a study of T cells after posttransplantation cyclophosphamide. Measured with immunoSEQ multiplex PCR; TCRdb has only the in-frame clones, and not every one. The profile shows approximately 28,000 clones, around nine tenths of them singletons. Cells defined as naive were viable CD3+CD4+ or CD3+CD8+ and CCR7+CD45RA+CD45RO-CD95-CD27+CD28+. This clone was seen a few times. The sample comprised naive CD4+ T cells sorted from PBMCs. The clonotype was recovered from a woman aged 60 to 75 in good health, CMV-negative, and a related stem cell transplant donor.

The CDR3 protein is CASRAGTSIGELFF. CDR3 nucleotide sequence: TGTGCCAGCAGGGCCGGGACTAGCATCGGGGAGCTGTTTTTT. This rearrangement joins TRBV2 to TRBJ2-2; 9 bases map to TRBD2. CDR1 and CDR2 (germline): SNHLY, FYNNEI. V was clipped by 6 bases and J by 7 bases; unmatched bases: 6. The CDR3 loop spans 14 amino acids.